Presented here are 21 T cell receptor beta chains from one specimen sequenced in a study of T cell changes during pregnancy in multiple sclerosis (dated by TCRdb to the late 2010s). Receptor libraries were prepared by the immunoSEQ multiplex PCR assay. TCRdb re-hosts the immuneACCESS table, in-frame sequences only. Its copies lack some clones; in the studies checked, an unresolved V gene accounts for under half of them, and the cause for the rest is not known. For this sample the table gives just over 55,000 clones, of which around 93% were detected only once. Jointly, the top ten make up 3.6% of the sample. This material consisted of peripheral blood, taken after pregnancy. All receptors come from a female donor in good health, enrolled as a control in a pregnancy study.

The chain links TRBV7-6 to TRBJ2-7, with TRBD2 as a possible D gene (5 bases). V lost 5 bases and J 0 bases, leaving 11 bases between the germline ends. CDR1 is SGHVS and CDR2 is FNYEAQ in the germline V gene. The CDR3 runs to 14 residues. The CDR3 here is CASSGRGSSYEQYF. The CDR3 nucleotides are TGTGCCAGCAGCGGTCGGGGTAGCTCCTACGAGCAGTACTTC.

This chain uses TRBV25-1 with TRBJ2-1; 8 nucleotides line up with TRBD1. The CDR3 runs to 14 residues. The germline V gene has CDR1 MGHDK and CDR2 SYGVNS. The J segment lost 5 bases and the V segment lost 5 bases, leaving 5 bases of the junction unmatched. CDR3 in DNA: TGTGCCAGCAGTCCGGGACAGGCCGACAATGAGCAGTTCTTC. Amino acid sequence: CASSPGQADNEQFF.

The chain combines TRBV7-6 with TRBJ2-4; D unresolved. This CDR3 has 18 residues. With 1 base removed from V and 2 bases from J, the gap between germline ends came to 18 bases. Looked up from germline, CDR1 is SGHVS and CDR2 is FNYEAQ. The CDR3, as DNA: TGTGCCAGCAGCTTAGTTTCCGGGTTGCGAGAAACCAAAAACATTCAGTACTTC. Its protein product is CASSLVSGLRETKNIQYF.

The CDR3 here is CASSSGTHITDTQYF. CDR3 bases: TGTGCCAGCAGTTCCGGGACACATATCACAGATACGCAGTATTTT. The rearrangement uses TRBV5-6 and TRBJ2-3, with D possibly being TRBD1 (6 bases). Germline assignment: CDR1 SGHDT and CDR2 YYEEEE. The CDR3 is 15 residues long. V was clipped by 5 bases and J by 2 bases, with 15 bases between them.

This chain links TRBV7-2 with TRBJ1-1; possible D gene TRBD1, 5 bases. V was pared by 2 bases and J by 8 bases, with 12 bases between. Germline V gene lookup returns CDR1 SGHTA and CDR2 FQGNSA. CDR3 size: 13 residues. CDR3 sequence reads: CASSLYSSGEAFF. The CDR3 region has the DNA TGTGCCAGCAGCTTATATTCTTCAGGGGAAGCTTTCTTT.

J is TRBJ2-3 and V is TRBV6-4; 12 bases map to TRBD2. This CDR3 contains 18 residues. Germline CDR1 is MRHNA and CDR2 is SNTAGT. Trimming took 3 bases from V and 6 from J; bases not matched to a gene: 13. The CDR3: CASSDPLAGGRGRDTQYF. The CDR3 nucleotides read TGTGCCAGCAGTGATCCTCTAGCGGGAGGGCGGGGGCGTGATACGCAGTATTTT.

This chain links TRBV28 with TRBJ2-5, with D possibly being TRBD1 (5 bases). Deletions cut 4 bases from V and 2 bases from J, with 14 bases between. This CDR3 has 15 amino acids. Germline V CDR1 and CDR2: MDHEN, SYDVKM. This CDR3 reads CASSSSDRIQETQYF. DNA for the CDR3: TGTGCCAGCAGTTCTTCAGACAGAATTCAAGAGACCCAGTACTTC.

The chain couples TRBV29-1 to TRBJ1-1; no clear D gene. Germline V gives CDR1 SQVTM, CDR2 ANQGSEA. This CDR3 spans 14 amino acids. V lost 1 base, J lost 3 bases, and 12 bases lay in between. The CDR3 DNA reads as TGCAGCGTTGAAGCTTTGAGGGAGGACACTGAAGCTTTCTTT. Translation: CSVEALREDTEAFF. Based on the CDR3 plus reference TRBV29-1 and TRBJ1-1, the full variable domain is SAVISQKPSRDICQRGTSLTIQCQVDSQVTMMFWYRQQPGQSLTLIATANQGSEATYESGFVIDKFPISRPNLTFSTLTVSNMSPEDSSIYLCSVEALREDTEAFFGQGTRLTVV.

The chain has TRBV19 and TRBJ2-7; D perhaps matches TRBD1 (6 bases). The length of the CDR3 is 15 residues. Trimming removed 3 bases at V and 7 bases at J, with 19 bases between. Germline V gives CDR1 LNHDA, CDR2 SQIVND (reference sequence). CDR3 in amino acids: CASSIIHGTPEEQYF. For the CDR3, the DNA is TGTGCCAGTAGTATTATCCACGGGACACCCGAGGAGCAGTACTTC. Supplemented by reference TRBV19 and TRBJ2-7, the full variable domain reads DGGITQSPKYLFRKEGQNVTLSCEQNLNHDAMYWYRQDPGQGLRLIYYSQIVNDFQKGDIAEGYSVSREKKESFPLTVTSAQKNPTAFYLCASSIIHGTPEEQYFGPGTRLTVT.

The chain uses TRBV9 and TRBJ2-7; D might be TRBD2 (5 bases). Germline V gene lookup returns CDR1 SGDLS and CDR2 YYNGEE. V shed 0 bases and J shed 1 base, with 11 bases lying between them. This CDR3 contains 15 residues. CDR3 nucleotide sequence: TGTGCCAGCAGCGTAGCGGTAGGACTGTCCTACGAGCAGTACTTC. It codes for CASSVAVGLSYEQYF.

The genes are TRBV7-6 and TRBJ2-3; 9 nucleotides line up with TRBD2. This CDR3 spans 14 amino acids. CDR1 is SGHVS and CDR2 is FNYEAQ in the germline V gene. The V gene end was trimmed by 3 bases and the J gene end by 6 bases; junction bases not matched to a gene: 4. CDR3 coding DNA: TGTGCCAGCAGCTTTAGCGGGAGTTGGGATACGCAGTATTTT. Residues: CASSFSGSWDTQYF.

This sequence joins TRBV29-1 and TRBJ2-3, with TRBD1 as a possible D gene (6 bases). There are 14 residues in the CDR3. Looked up from germline, CDR1 is SQVTM and CDR2 is ANQGSEA. V was shortened by 5 bases and J by 2 bases, with 14 bases between the two germline ends. The CDR3, as DNA: TGCAGCGTTCCTCGGGACACTTCCACAGATACGCAGTATTTT. Its protein product is CSVPRDTSTDTQYF.

The chain recombines TRBV15 with TRBJ1-1; D may be TRBD1 (5 bases). The V and J ends lost 0 bases and 4 bases respectively, with 12 bases between them. Germline assignment: CDR1 LNHNV and CDR2 YYDKDF (reference sequence). This CDR3 contains 15 residues. CDR3 protein: CATSRDLPGITEAFF. The CDR3 DNA reads as TGTGCCACCAGCAGAGATCTACCAGGGATCACTGAAGCTTTCTTT.

The chain combines TRBV9 with TRBJ2-3; 7 nucleotides match TRBD2. Germline CDR1 reads SGDLS; CDR2 reads YYNGEE. The junction had 5 bases not matched to a gene; V was cut back by 2 bases and J by 2 bases. The CDR3 runs 15 residues. For the CDR3, the DNA is TGTGCCAGCAGCGTGGGCGGGAGCCTCACAGATACGCAGTATTTT. Its protein product is CASSVGGSLTDTQYF.

J is TRBJ2-2 and V is TRBV4-3; a weak D match, TRBD1 (5 bases). In germline, CDR1 is LGHNA, CDR2 YSLEER. The CDR3 spans 18 residues. V was shortened by 0 bases and J by 4 bases, with 18 bases between the two germline ends. In DNA form, the CDR3 reads TGCGCCAGCAGCCAAGATAGTTGGACACGGTCGGCCACCGGGGAGCTGTTTTTT. Encoded protein: CASSQDSWTRSATGELFF.

The genes are TRBV6-1 and TRBJ1-3; no firm D call. The ends were cut back, 1 base at V and 0 bases at J, with 10 bases in the middle. The germline gives CDR1 MNHNS, CDR2 SASEGT. The CDR3 consists of 16 residues. CDR3 loop: CASSEGLRYSGNTIYF. The CDR3 region has the DNA TGTGCCAGCAGTGAAGGGCTCAGGTACTCTGGAAACACCATATATTTT.

The chain carries TRBV28 and TRBJ2-7, with TRBD2 matching 7 bases. The ends lost 6 bases at V and 6 bases at J; junction bases unmatched: 14. There are 15 residues in the CDR3. CDR1 and CDR2 (germline): MDHEN, SYDVKM. CDR3 bases: TGTGCCAGCAGCCAGAACCTCGGACTAGTTAGCGAGCAGTACTTC. Its translation is CASSQNLGLVSEQYF.

This clone was seen only a few times. J is TRBJ1-2 and V is TRBV15, with 8 bases matching TRBD1. This CDR3 is built from 16 residues. After removal of 2 bases from V and 4 bases from J, the junction contained 9 bases not matched to a gene. CDR1 is LNHNV and CDR2 is YYDKDF in the germline V gene (reference sequence). CDR3: CATSRSLTGVSYGYTF. Here the CDR3 DNA reads TGTGCCACCAGCAGAAGTCTGACAGGGGTGAGCTATGGCTACACCTTC.

The chain is built from TRBV19 and TRBJ1-1; no reliable D call. The V gene lost 8 bases and the J gene lost 1 base, with 14 bases spanning the gap. The germline V gene encodes CDR1 LNHDA and CDR2 SQIVND (reference sequence). There are 14 residues in the CDR3. In DNA, the CDR3 is TGTGCCAGTCGGCGGGGAAGGGAGAACACTGAAGCTTTCTTT. Protein sequence: CASRRGRENTEAFF.

The chain carries TRBV19 and TRBJ2-1, with 7 bases aligning to TRBD2. Per germline, CDR1 LNHDA and CDR2 SQIVND (reference sequence). The CDR3 has 17 amino acids. The ends lost 4 bases at V and 1 base at J; junction bases unmatched: 10. CDR3 in DNA: TGTGCCAGTAGTACCCCCGGAGGGCGGGAGTCCTACAATGAGCAGTTCTTC. Amino acid sequence: CASSTPGGRESYNEQFF.

J is TRBJ2-5 and V is TRBV2; TRBD2 is a possible D gene (5 bases). With 5 bases removed from V and 4 bases from J, the gap between germline ends came to 14 bases. The length of the CDR3 is 14 residues. The germline V gene encodes CDR1 SNHLY and CDR2 FYNNEI. The CDR3 here is CASSSGPAGETQYF. The CDR3 region has the DNA TGTGCCAGCAGTTCTGGACCCGCGGGAGAGACCCAGTACTTC.